The next 28 T cell receptor beta chains were all read from a single sample in a study of blood T cell repertoires in COVID-19 (dated by TCRdb to 2018 to 2020). Library preparation used the immunoSEQ multiplex PCR assay. This immuneACCESS table, as held by TCRdb, lists in-frame sequences with V and J called but not all clones. Of the missing ones, under half trace to an unresolved V gene in checked studies; the others have no known cause. In this sample the table shows fewer than 95,000 clones, around 67% of which occur a single time. The ten largest clones represent around 3.9% of the sample. The specimen sequenced was peripheral blood. These receptors came from a man between 65 and 85 years old with COVID-19, enrolled during active disease.

The chain is built from TRBV4-1 and TRBJ1-5; 7 bases agree with TRBD1. V shed 0 bases and J 6 bases; nucleotides not matched to a gene: 8. Germline V CDR1 and CDR2: MGHRA, YSYEKL. The CDR3 extends over 16 amino acids. The CDR3 sequence is CASSQEWRQGAQPQHF. The CDR3 nucleotides are TGCGCCAGCAGCCAAGAGTGGCGACAGGGAGCTCAGCCCCAGCATTTT.

J is TRBJ2-7 and V is TRBV7-9; 13 bases fit TRBD2. Looked up from germline, CDR1 is SEHNR and CDR2 is FQNEAQ (reference sequence). This CDR3 comprises 15 residues. Unmatched junction bases numbered 6, after V lost 5 bases and J lost 5 bases. The CDR3 here is CASSTFTSGRDEQYF. Written as DNA, the CDR3 is TGTGCCAGCAGCACTTTTACTAGCGGGAGGGACGAGCAGTACTTC. Full variable domain (missing parts from reference TRBV7-9 and TRBJ2-7): DTGVSQNPRHKITKRGQNVTFRCDPISEHNRLYWYRQTLGQGPEFLTYFQNEAQLEKSRLLSDRFSAERPKGSFSTLEIQRTEQGDSAMYLCASSTFTSGRDEQYFGPGTRLTVT.

The chain has TRBV9 and TRBJ1-4; 9 bases are a match to TRBD1. Germline V lookup: CDR1 SGDLS, CDR2 YYNGEE. This CDR3 is 16 amino acids long. J was trimmed by 8 bases and V by 1 base; bases with no gene match: 9. CDR3 protein: CASSVYSGQGGEKLFF. The CDR3 coding sequence is TGTGCCAGCAGCGTATATTCGGGACAGGGTGGAGAAAAACTGTTTTTT.

J is TRBJ2-1 and V is TRBV11-3; D is perhaps TRBD2 (7 bases). Germline V CDR1 and CDR2: SGHNT, YENEEA. There are 14 residues in the CDR3. V lost 2 bases and J 8 bases, leaving 13 bases between the germline ends. In nucleotides, the CDR3 is TGTGCCAGCAGCTTATTGAGGGGGGGGCATGAGCAGTTCTTC. Its translation is CASSLLRGGHEQFF.

This rearrangement joins TRBV7-2 to TRBJ2-7; 7 bases are a match to TRBD1. Unmatched junction bases numbered 10, after V lost 6 bases and J lost 5 bases. The CDR3 is made up of 14 amino acids. Looked up from germline, CDR1 is SGHTA and CDR2 is FQGNSA. The DNA of the CDR3 is TGTGCCAGCAGTTCGGACAGGTGGACCCACGAGCAGTACTTC. Translation: CASSSDRWTHEQYF. The whole variable domain, filled in from reference TRBV7-2 and TRBJ2-7, reads GAGVSQSPSNKVTEKGKDVELRCDPISGHTALYWYRQSLGQGLEFLIYFQGNSAPDKSGLPSDRFSAERTGGSVSTLTIQRTQQEDSAVYLCASSSDRWTHEQYFGPGTRLTVT.

This clone was observed a single time. The genes are TRBV9 and TRBJ1-4, with TRBD1 as a possible D gene (5 bases). Germline V gene data show CDR1 as SGDLS and CDR2 as YYNGEE. The CDR3 is 15 amino acids. The V end lost 5 bases, the J end lost 4 bases, and 15 bases lay between the germline ends. The CDR3 DNA reads as TGTGCCAGCAGTCCCCTGGTAGGGGATAATGAAAAACTGTTTTTT. The encoded protein is CASSPLVGDNEKLFF.

The chain joins TRBV30 to TRBJ2-1; D may be TRBD2 (5 bases). V was pared by 0 bases and J by 8 bases, with 11 bases between. Germline CDR1 and CDR2: GTSNPN and SVGIG (reference sequence). There are 13 residues in the CDR3. The CDR3 DNA reads TGTGCCTGGAGTGTAGGGAGTGTGGATGAGCAGTTCTTC. Residues: CAWSVGSVDEQFF.

This clone was found once. The J gene is TRBJ1-1, the V gene TRBV6-5, with D tentatively TRBD1 (5 bases). Germline V gives CDR1 MNHEY, CDR2 SVGAGI. Trimming took 6 bases from V and 8 from J, leaving 7 bases between them. The CDR3 covers 10 residues. CDR3 coding DNA: TGTGCCAGCAGCCGACAGGAAGCTTTCTTT. Amino acid sequence: CASSRQEAFF.

The chain combines TRBV28 with TRBJ1-4, with 10 bases identical to TRBD1. The CDR3 extends over 15 amino acids. V lost 5 bases and J lost 2; bases outside the gene matches: 2. Looked up from germline, CDR1 is MDHEN and CDR2 is SYDVKM. This CDR3 reads CASSDRGQTNEKLFF. DNA of the CDR3: TGTGCCAGCAGTGACAGGGGGCAGACTAATGAAAAACTGTTTTTT.

This clone was counted once. V usage is TRBV28 and J usage is TRBJ2-1, with 10 bases matching TRBD1. Losses at the gene ends were 4 bases for V and 7 bases for J; bases not matched to a gene: 7. The CDR3 sequence is 15 residues long. CDR1 and CDR2 (germline): MDHEN, SYDVKM. The CDR3 DNA reads as TGTGCCAGCAGTTCCCCGGGACAGGGGAAGAATGAGCAGTTCTTC. It encodes CASSSPGQGKNEQFF.

V gene TRBV7-3 combines with J gene TRBJ2-6, with TRBD2 matching over 12 bases. CDR1 and CDR2 (germline): SGHTA, FQGTGA. Trimming cost V 3 bases and J 4 bases; bases outside gene matches: 16. This CDR3 is built from 21 residues. CDR3 residues: CASSLIPATSGRGAGANVLTF. DNA of the CDR3: TGTGCCAGCAGCTTGATACCTGCGACTAGCGGGAGAGGTGCCGGGGCCAACGTCCTGACTTTC.

Here the CDR3 DNA reads TGTGCCATCAGCCGACAGGGGATTCCGGATGGCTACACCTTC. It translates to CAISRQGIPDGYTF. This sequence joins TRBV10-3 and TRBJ1-2; 8 bases line up with TRBD1. Germline values: CDR1 ENHRY, CDR2 SYGVKD. This CDR3 contains 14 residues. J gave up 6 bases and V 6 bases, and 9 bases lay outside the gene matches.

The J gene is TRBJ2-7, the V gene TRBV4-3; no definite D call. The CDR3 spans 16 residues. Germline V gene lookup returns CDR1 LGHNA and CDR2 YSLEER. V gave up 4 bases and J gave up 0 bases, with 16 bases separating them. This chain's CDR3 is CASSLARLSSSYEQYF. The CDR3 DNA follows: TGCGCCAGCAGCCTAGCCCGCCTCTCAAGCTCCTACGAGCAGTACTTC.

This clone was seen only once. The chain employs TRBV5-4 and TRBJ2-1, with 13 positions matching TRBD2. Unmatched junction bases numbered 6, after V lost 0 bases and J lost 6 bases. Germline V gene data show CDR1 as SGHNT and CDR2 as YYREEE (reference sequence). The CDR3 runs 17 residues. DNA for the CDR3: TGTGCCAGCAGCTTGGCCACCGGGACTAGCGGGACCAATGAGCAGTTCTTC. Translating gives CASSLATGTSGTNEQFF.

The V call is TRBV19, the J call TRBJ2-7, with 10 bases lining up with TRBD1. V shed 3 bases and J 2 bases; nucleotides not matched to a gene: 4. Germline CDR1 and CDR2: LNHDA and SQIVND (reference sequence). This CDR3 is 15 amino acids long. CDR3 bases: TGTGCCAGTAGTATCGGACAGGGGGTAGCCTACGAGCAGTACTTC. Its translation is CASSIGQGVAYEQYF.

The rearrangement uses TRBV29-1 and TRBJ2-7, with D hard to call. The CDR3 is 13 residues long. Germline V gene sequence: CDR1 SQVTM, CDR2 ANQGSEA. V shed 5 bases and J shed 6 bases, with 17 bases lying between them. CDR3 in DNA: TGCAGCGTTAGAAACAGCCCACTGGGCGAGCAGTACTTC. Translating gives CSVRNSPLGEQYF.

The chain carries TRBV28 and TRBJ2-5, with a tentative D call TRBD2 (5 bases). Trimming removed 5 bases from V and 1 base from J, with 17 bases in between. The CDR3 has 16 amino acids. CDR1 MDHEN and CDR2 SYDVKM come from the germline V gene. DNA for the CDR3: TGTGCCAGCAGTGCTCTCTTGCGGGCCCTCCAAGAGACCCAGTACTTC. Translated: CASSALLRALQETQYF.

The chain has TRBV2 and TRBJ2-3; 8 positions agree with TRBD2. This CDR3 has 16 residues. The V gene's germline CDR1 is SNHLY and CDR2 FYNNEI. Trimming cost V 4 bases and J 1 base; bases outside gene matches: 7. The CDR3 DNA sequence: TGTGCCAGCAGTGGGGGTAGCGGGGTGGGCACAGATACGCAGTATTTT. This encodes CASSGGSGVGTDTQYF.

The rearrangement uses TRBV7-8 and TRBJ2-7, with a possible D match to TRBD1 (5 bases). The CDR3 totals 13 residues. Deletions cut 5 bases from V and 5 bases from J, with 13 bases between. The germline V gene has CDR1 SGHVS and CDR2 FQNEAQ. The CDR3: CASSRDSVHEQYF. As DNA, the CDR3 is TGTGCCAGCAGCCGAGACAGTGTTCACGAGCAGTACTTC. The complete variable domain, with remaining parts taken from reference TRBV7-8 and TRBJ2-7, reads GAGVSQSPRYKVAKRGQDVALRCDPISGHVSLFWYQQALGQGPEFLTYFQNEAQLDKSGLPSDRFFAERPEGSVSTLKIQRTQQEDSAVYLCASSRDSVHEQYFGPGTRLTVT.

The V call is TRBV28, the J call TRBJ1-2; TRBD1 aligns across 9 bases. The CDR3 is made up of 19 amino acids. Germline assignment: CDR1 MDHEN and CDR2 SYDVKM. V lost 7 bases, J lost 4 bases, and 22 bases stayed unmatched. DNA for the CDR3: TGTGCCAGCAAGCACCCCGAGTGGGACAGGGTTTCCAGTATCTATGGCTACACCTTC. It translates to CASKHPEWDRVSSIYGYTF.

The CDR3 nucleotides are TGCGCCAGCAGCTTGCAGGCCTTACGCACAGATACGCAGTATTTT. This translates into CASSLQALRTDTQYF. This chain uses TRBV5-1 with TRBJ2-3, with no clear D. Germline CDR1 is SGHRS and CDR2 is YFSETQ. Trimming shortened V by 1 base and J by 1 base, and 10 bases separated the two germline ends. The CDR3 extends over 15 amino acids.

This chain uses TRBV6-5 with TRBJ1-3, with 7 positions matching TRBD1. V shed 2 bases and J 3 bases; nucleotides not matched to a gene: 7. CDR1 MNHEY and CDR2 SVGAGI come from the germline V gene. This CDR3 contains 16 residues. CDR3 sequence (DNA): TGTGCCAGCAGTTACGGTGACAGGGCTTATGGAAACACCATATATTTT. Its translation is CASSYGDRAYGNTIYF.

V usage is TRBV4-2 and J usage is TRBJ2-1; D is perhaps TRBD2 (6 bases). The CDR3 is made up of 16 amino acids. The germline gives CDR1 LGHNA, CDR2 YNFKEQ. The V gene lost 0 bases and the J gene lost 9 bases, with 18 bases spanning the gap. CDR3 DNA: TGTGCCAGCAGCCAAGATTGGAAAGTTCCCGGGGGTGAGCAGTTCTTC. The encoded protein is CASSQDWKVPGGEQFF.

The genes are TRBV4-1 and TRBJ1-2, with 8 nucleotides matching TRBD1. The junction had 5 bases not matched to a gene; V was cut back by 1 base and J by 4 bases. This CDR3 has 15 residues. Per germline, CDR1 MGHRA and CDR2 YSYEKL. The CDR3 loop reads CASSQAWTGFYGYTF. DNA for the CDR3: TGCGCCAGCAGCCAAGCCTGGACAGGGTTCTATGGCTACACCTTC.

The rearrangement joins TRBV14 to TRBJ2-4; D perhaps matches TRBD2 (5 bases). V lost 4 bases, J lost 7 bases, and 20 bases lay in between. In germline, CDR1 is SGHDN, CDR2 FVKESK. CDR3 length: 16 residues. Here the CDR3 reads CASSPGGLLGSNIQYF. Here the CDR3 DNA reads TGTGCCAGCAGCCCAGGCGGGTTGCTAGGATCTAACATTCAGTACTTC.

This clone was seen just once. The rearrangement links TRBV6-2 or TRBV6-3 to TRBJ2-1, with TRBD2 matching over 11 bases. Looked up from germline, CDR1 is MNHEY and CDR2 is SVGEGT. V lost 5 bases to trimming and J lost 0 bases; unmatched junction nucleotides: 9. The CDR3 is made up of 18 amino acids. CDR3 bases: TGTGCCAGCAGTGACCCGGGACTAGCGGCCCTCTCCTACAATGAGCAGTTCTTC. It encodes CASSDPGLAALSYNEQFF.

This sequence joins TRBV21-1 and TRBJ2-7; the table's D call, TRBD1, was not checked against the DNA. TRBV21-1 is labeled a pseudogene. This CDR3 contains 18 residues. The CDR3: CASSKWITPGTGEREQYF. The CDR3 DNA sequence: TGTGCCAGCAGCAAATGGATAACCCCTGGGACAGGGGAGCGCGAGCAGTACTTC.

This chain links TRBV5-4 with TRBJ1-3, with unresolved D. Trimming cost V 0 bases and J 3 bases, with 4 bases left between them. The CDR3 runs 13 residues. Germline lookup yields CDR1 SGHNT and CDR2 YYREEE (reference sequence). The CDR3 loop is CASSLAGGNTIYF. The DNA for the CDR3 is TGTGCCAGCAGCTTGGCCGGTGGAAACACCATATATTTT.